Below, 16 T cell receptor beta chains from the same sample are listed, as sequenced in a study of blood T cell repertoires in COVID-19. Assay: immunoSEQ multiplex PCR; the TCRdb copy retains only in-frame clones and omits some. This sample has roughly 160,000 clones; approximately 84% occur once, and the top ten carry around 5%. Sequencing input: peripheral blood. The origin of the receptors is a woman between 45 and 60 years old with COVID-19, enrolled during active disease.

The chain couples TRBV27 to TRBJ2-3; the match to TRBD2 covers 7 bases. Trimming took 3 bases from V and 5 from J; bases not matched to a gene: 8. The CDR3 contains 15 residues. Per germline, CDR1 MNHEY and CDR2 SMNVEV (reference sequence). CDR3 protein: CASSFTSGAQDTQYF. CDR3 bases: TGTGCCAGCAGTTTCACGAGCGGGGCCCAAGATACGCAGTATTTT.

This clone was counted once. The chain recombines TRBV12-5 with TRBJ2-2; D is unclear. V lost 6 bases and J 1 base, leaving 9 bases between the germline ends. This CDR3 comprises 14 residues. Germline-derived CDR1 and CDR2 are LGHNT and FRNRAP. The CDR3 DNA follows: TGTGCTAGTGGCCCCAACAAGAACACCGGGGAGCTGTTTTTT. Translating it yields CASGPNKNTGELFF.

The chain is built from TRBV10-3 and TRBJ2-2; TRBD2 aligns across 12 bases. Losses at the gene ends were 10 bases for V and 0 bases for J; bases not matched to a gene: 15. CDR3 length equals 19 residues. Germline V gene lookup returns CDR1 ENHRY and CDR2 SYGVKD. The CDR3 loop is CATSLPTSGGTSNTGELFF. DNA of the CDR3: TGTGCCACATCACTCCCTACTAGCGGGGGGACCTCGAACACCGGGGAGCTGTTTTTT.

A few counts support this clone. The chain employs TRBV7-3 and TRBJ1-2; D unclear. CDR1 and CDR2 from the germline V gene are SGHTA and FQGTGA. With 4 bases removed from V and 9 bases from J, the gap between germline ends came to 12 bases. This CDR3 is built from 12 residues. CDR3 residues: CASSSEGKSYTF. The CDR3 DNA reads TGTGCCAGCAGCTCGGAGGGCAAGAGCTACACCTTC.

The V gene is TRBV5-1, the J gene TRBJ1-2; a weak D match, TRBD1 (6 bases). CDR3 size: 14 residues. Germline assignment: CDR1 SGHRS and CDR2 YFSETQ. V lost 2 bases and J 2 bases, leaving 10 bases between the germline ends. This chain's CDR3 is CASSLSGGNYGYTF. In nucleotides, the CDR3 is TGCGCCAGCAGCTTAAGTGGGGGCAACTATGGCTACACCTTC. Full variable domain (remainder filled in from reference TRBV5-1 and TRBJ1-2): KAGVTQTPRYLIKTRGQQVTLSCSPISGHRSVSWYQQTPGQGLQFLFEYFSETQRNKGNFPGRFSGRQFSNSRSEMNVSTLELGDSALYLCASSLSGGNYGYTFGSGTRLTVV.

This chain uses TRBV7-3 with TRBJ2-3; 7 bases line up with TRBD1. This CDR3 region has 13 residues. With V trimmed by 5 bases and J by 5 bases, 4 bases remained unmatched. The V gene's germline CDR1 is SGHTA and CDR2 FQGTGA. CDR3 sequence: CASSLRDRDTQYF. The CDR3 nucleotides are TGTGCCAGCAGCCTCCGGGACAGAGATACGCAGTATTTT.

The rearrangement joins TRBV6-2 or TRBV6-3 to TRBJ1-1, with D tentatively TRBD1 (6 bases). The V gene lost 6 bases and the J gene lost 9 bases, with 17 bases spanning the gap. This CDR3 has 13 amino acids. Germline assignment: CDR1 MNHEY and CDR2 SVGEGT. CDR3 DNA sequence: TGTGCCAGCAGCGCACAGGGTCTGAGGAAAGCTTTCTTT. Residues: CASSAQGLRKAFF.

V is TRBV24-1 and J is TRBJ2-1; possibly TRBD1 for D (6 bases). Germline CDR1 is KGHDR and CDR2 is SFDVKD. Trimming took 3 bases from V and 6 from J, leaving 11 bases between them. The CDR3 contains 14 residues. The CDR3 region has the DNA TGTGCCACCAGTGATCCCAGGGGTCCCAATGAGCAGTTCTTC. It translates to CATSDPRGPNEQFF.

J is TRBJ2-5 and V is TRBV7-9; the D gene is possibly TRBD1 (6 bases). The V and J ends lost 2 bases and 1 base respectively, with 17 bases between them. Germline V CDR1 and CDR2: SEHNR, FQNEAQ (reference sequence). The CDR3 is made up of 17 amino acids. The CDR3 spells CASSLRGLTASQETQYF. CDR3 in DNA: TGTGCCAGCAGCTTAAGGGGGTTGACAGCTAGCCAAGAGACCCAGTACTTC.

This sequence joins TRBV5-1 and TRBJ2-3, with 10 bases identical to TRBD2. In germline, CDR1 is SGHRS, CDR2 YFSETQ. V lost 5 bases to trimming and J lost 6 bases; unmatched junction nucleotides: 9. The CDR3 sequence is 15 residues long. This CDR3 reads CASRNERGGLDTQYF. For the CDR3, the DNA is TGCGCCAGCAGAAACGAGCGGGGGGGCCTGGATACGCAGTATTTT.

This chain joins TRBV6-5 and TRBJ1-1; no definite D call. V was shortened by 5 bases and J by 6 bases, with 13 bases between the two germline ends. Germline assignment: CDR1 MNHEY and CDR2 SVGAGI. The CDR3 consists of 13 residues. The CDR3 loop is CASSRGRVAEAFF. The CDR3 region has the DNA TGTGCCAGCAGTAGAGGGCGGGTGGCTGAAGCTTTCTTT.

This clone was detected only once. The genes are TRBV2 and TRBJ1-4; possibly TRBD1 for D (6 bases). Germline V lookup: CDR1 SNHLY, CDR2 FYNNEI. The CDR3 runs to 15 residues. V lost 2 bases and J lost 4, with 11 bases in between. CDR3 DNA sequence: TGTGCCAGCAGTGAATACCTGGGACATAATGAAAAACTGTTTTTT. Translated, it gives CASSEYLGHNEKLFF.

The V call is TRBV19, the J call TRBJ2-4; a weak D match, TRBD1 (6 bases). The CDR3 extends over 15 amino acids. V was trimmed by 4 bases and J by 7 bases, leaving 17 bases between them. In germline, CDR1 is LNHDA, CDR2 SQIVND (reference sequence). The CDR3: CASSTSDRIGNIQYF. The CDR3 nucleotides are TGTGCCAGTAGTACCTCTGACAGGATAGGGAACATTCAGTACTTC.

V and J are TRBV7-3 and TRBJ2-3; weak D call: TRBD2 (6 bases). The germline gives CDR1 SGHTA, CDR2 FQGTGA. Trimming cost V 4 bases and J 0 bases, with 8 bases left between them. The CDR3 consists of 14 residues. CDR3 loop: CASSSGTSTDTQYF. CDR3 sequence (DNA): TGTGCCAGCAGCTCTGGGACTAGCACAGATACGCAGTATTTT.

This clone was picked up a small number of times. Other DNA sequences in the sample encode the same CDR3. The chain recombines TRBV2 with TRBJ2-5; TRBD2 matches at 13 bases. V lost 6 bases and J lost 2; bases outside the gene matches: 3. Germline V lookup: CDR1 SNHLY, CDR2 FYNNEI. This CDR3 region has 15 residues. CDR3 coding DNA: TGTGCCAGCAGGAGACTAGCGGGGGGTCAAGAGACCCAGTACTTC. Its protein product is CASRRLAGGQETQYF.

V is TRBV18 and J is TRBJ2-1; perhaps TRBD2 as D (5 bases). Germline V gene sequence: CDR1 KGHSH, CDR2 LQKENI. Trimming left V 2 bases short and J 5 bases short, with 22 bases between. The CDR3 length is 18 residues. The CDR3 region has the DNA TGTGCCAGCTCACCAATATCGTGGGTCTCGCAGGAGGACAATGAGCAGTTCTTC. Residues: CASSPISWVSQEDNEQFF. Full variable domain (missing parts from reference TRBV18 and TRBJ2-1): NAGVMQNPRHLVRRRGQEARLRCSPMKGHSHVYWYRQLPEEGLKFMVYLQKENIIDESGMPKERFSAEFPKEGPSILRIQQVVRGDSAAYFCASSPISWVSQEDNEQFFGPGTRLTVL.